These T cell receptor beta chains were read from a single sample in a study of response to subunit inactivated influenza vaccine. One entry per CDR3 protein results from TCRdb running MiXCR on the RT-PCR reads. The sample records about 530,000 distinct CDR3 sequences, 10% to 15% being singletons. The sample was PBMCs from blood, taken roughly 6 weeks after vaccination. The receptors derive from a man between 50 and 59 years old who received an inactivated influenza vaccine. Each CDR3 is given with its conserved first and last residue. A D gene is named only where the DNA matches it firmly. Rows give clone size only sometimes, using once, few, many, or a class for an expanded clone.

j_gene: TRBJ2-5
v_gene: TRBV5-1
abundance: few
d_gene: TRBD2
CDR3nt: TGCGCCAGCAGCCAACTAGCGGAGGGGGAGACCCAGTACTTC
CDR3aa: CASSQLAEGETQYF

j_gene: TRBJ2-3
v_gene: TRBV5-5
abundance: many
d_gene: .
CDR3nt: TGTGCCAGCACCCTGGGCCTCGGATGGTATTTT
CDR3aa: CASTLGLGWYF

j_gene: TRBJ2-7
v_gene: TRBV11-1
abundance: .
d_gene: .
CDR3nt: TGTGCCAGCAGCGGCGGCGGGTCGGTCGACGAGCAGTACTTC
CDR3aa: CASSGGGSVDEQYF

j_gene: TRBJ2-3
v_gene: TRBV20-1
abundance: few
d_gene: .
CDR3nt: TGCAGTGCTTTGATTGATACGCAGTATTTT
CDR3aa: CSALIDTQYF

j_gene: TRBJ2-7
v_gene: TRBV6-2/TRBV6-3
abundance: few
d_gene: TRBD1
CDR3nt: TGTGCCAGCAGTTCACCGGACAGGGCGCTAACACGCCAGTACTTC
CDR3aa: CASSSPDRALTRQYF

j_gene: TRBJ2-1
v_gene: TRBV12-3/TRBV12-4
abundance: few
d_gene: .
CDR3nt: TGTGCCAGCAGTTTGGGTGTGGCGATCAATGAGCAGTTCTTC
CDR3aa: CASSLGVAINEQFF

j_gene: TRBJ1-6
v_gene: TRBV5-1
abundance: many
d_gene: TRBD1
CDR3nt: TGCGCCAGCAGCGCCGGGACAGAGTATTCACCCCTCCACTTT
CDR3aa: CASSAGTEYSPLHF

j_gene: TRBJ2-3
v_gene: TRBV20-1
abundance: few
d_gene: TRBD2
CDR3nt: TGCAGTGCTAGACCTCTTCGGACGCGGGAGGGCACAGATACGCAGTATTTT
CDR3aa: CSARPLRTREGTDTQYF

j_gene: TRBJ1-2
v_gene: TRBV15
abundance: .
d_gene: .
CDR3nt: TGTGCCACCAAGATAGACAGTATAGGTGGCTACACCTTC
CDR3aa: CATKIDSIGGYTF

j_gene: TRBJ2-2
v_gene: TRBV20-1
abundance: .
d_gene: TRBD1
CDR3nt: TGCAGTGCTAGAGATAGGCTTTCTGGGACAGGGAACACCGGGGAGCTGTTTTTT
CDR3aa: CSARDRLSGTGNTGELFF

j_gene: TRBJ2-3
v_gene: TRBV7-6
abundance: few
d_gene: TRBD2
CDR3nt: TGTGCCAGCAGCCCCGGACTAGCGGGGGACACAGATACGCAGTATTTT
CDR3aa: CASSPGLAGDTDTQYF

j_gene: TRBJ2-4
v_gene: TRBV6-5
abundance: .
d_gene: .
CDR3nt: TGTGCCAGCAGTTCGACGGTGAGGGCCAAAAACATTCAGTACTTC
CDR3aa: CASSSTVRAKNIQYF

j_gene: TRBJ1-6
v_gene: TRBV20-1
abundance: few
d_gene: TRBD1
CDR3nt: TGCAGTGCTAGAGGGACAGGAGGCCCCAACTCCTATAATTCACCCCTCCACTTT
CDR3aa: CSARGTGGPNSYNSPLHF

j_gene: TRBJ1-4
v_gene: TRBV11-2
abundance: few
d_gene: TRBD1
CDR3nt: TGTGCCAGCAGCTTAGAACCAGGGGGCGGCACTAAACTGTTTTTT
CDR3aa: CASSLEPGGGTKLFF

j_gene: TRBJ2-1
v_gene: TRBV27
abundance: few
d_gene: TRBD1
CDR3nt: TGTGCCAGCAGTGTAATACCTACCGGGACAGGGGGCTACAATGAGCAGTTCTTC
CDR3aa: CASSVIPTGTGGYNEQFF

j_gene: TRBJ2-1
v_gene: TRBV7-9
abundance: few
d_gene: .
CDR3nt: TGTGCCAGCAGCCAAGGGGGGTGGCAGTTCTTC
CDR3aa: CASSQGGWQFF

j_gene: TRBJ1-2
v_gene: TRBV28
abundance: .
d_gene: TRBD1
CDR3nt: TGTGCCAGCAGCCCCTCAGCCGGGACAGGGCTCTATGGCTACACCTTC
CDR3aa: CASSPSAGTGLYGYTF